This paragraph reports one T cell receptor beta chain. Its cognate antigen is unknown. This sample also contains other DNA sequences that code for the same CDR3. The junction had 6 bases not matched to a gene; V was cut back by 3 bases and J by 6 bases. Germline V CDR1 and CDR2: SGHTA, FQGNSA. CDR3 size: 14 residues. The source of the sample is a study of OX40 agonist ivuxolimab in advanced cancers. For the study at large: There were three patients with partial responses, one having hepatocellular carcinoma and two cutaneous melanoma.

Sequencing used immunoSEQ multiplex PCR; TCRdb keeps in-frame clones, though not all of them. The sample contains more than 85,000 clones, 90% to 95% of which appear only once. Study results and caveats: Doses of 0.1 to 3.0 mg/kg were accompanied by clonal expansion of CD4+ and CD8+ blood T cells by week 6. Researchers report that CD8+ T cells had, on average, more expanded clones than CD4+.

The rearrangement uses TRBV7-2 and TRBJ2-7, with 9 bases aligning to TRBD2. The sample consisted of CD4+ or CD8+ T cells sorted from blood, taken in a trial of the OX40 agonist ivuxolimab. The TCR sequence derives from an adult with an advanced solid tumor such as melanoma, head and neck, liver or kidney cancer. CDR3 DNA: TGTGCCAGCAGCTTTGCGGGAGGGCCGGGCGAGCAGTACTTC. Amino acid sequence: CASSFAGGPGEQYF.